This passage covers 25 T cell receptor beta chains from one sample sequenced in a study of cytomegalovirus exposure and HLA in healthy donors (dated by TCRdb to between 2016 and 2019). Library construction relied on the immunoSEQ multiplex PCR assay. For the multiplex PCR, a mixture combining 60 forward primers for TCR Vbeta segments and 13 reverse primers for TCR Jbeta segments was used. In its TCRdb copy, this immuneACCESS table keeps in-frame sequences only and misses some clones. Where compared with another copy, unresolved V genes explain less than half of these, and the others have no known cause. Within this sample are some 140,000 clones, with just under 80% of them counted one time only. About 1.5% of the sample belongs to the ten largest clones. Material for sequencing was PBMCs. The receptor set was obtained from a young woman in good health and CMV-seronegative.

This clone turned up a few times. J is TRBJ1-1 and V is TRBV6-6; D may be TRBD1 (6 bases). Germline loops: CDR1 MNHNY, CDR2 SVGAGI (reference sequence). Deletions cut 5 bases from V and 4 bases from J, with 8 bases between. The CDR3 sequence is 12 residues long. The CDR3 loop is CASSRTVTEAFF. CDR3 bases: TGTGCCAGCAGTAGGACAGTCACTGAAGCTTTCTTT.

The sample holds one count of this clone. V gene TRBV2 combines with J gene TRBJ2-2; TRBD2 might be the D (5 bases). Germline CDR1 reads SNHLY; CDR2 reads FYNNEI. Trimming pared 10 bases from V and 2 bases from J, leaving 14 bases between. The CDR3 spans 14 residues. The CDR3 protein is CAKTNAANTGELFF. DNA of the CDR3: TGTGCCAAGACTAATGCAGCTAACACCGGGGAGCTGTTTTTT.

This CDR3 is CASSLGLLRNEQFF. The CDR3 coding sequence is TGTGCCAGCAGCTTAGGATTGCTGCGCAATGAGCAGTTCTTC. This chain links TRBV11-3 with TRBJ2-1; D remains ambiguous. CDR3 length: 14 amino acids. Trimming removed 1 base from V and 6 bases from J, with 10 bases in between. CDR1 and CDR2 from the germline V gene are SGHNT and YENEEA.

The V call is TRBV6-4, the J call TRBJ1-2, with 9 nucleotides matching TRBD1. CDR1 and CDR2 (germline): MRHNA, SNTAGT. V gave up 6 bases and J gave up 8 bases; unmatched junction bases: 13. The CDR3 loop spans 15 amino acids. The CDR3 region is CASSGQGPSREGYTF. The CDR3 DNA is TGTGCCAGCAGCGGACAGGGGCCATCTAGGGAAGGCTACACCTTC.

This clone has more than one count but fewer than ten. CDR3 protein: CASSGPSTIKAGGTDTQYF. CDR3 DNA: TGTGCCAGCAGTGGTCCCTCAACAATCAAGGCGGGAGGCACAGATACGCAGTATTTT. The chain recombines TRBV6-1 with TRBJ2-3, with TRBD2 identical over 7 bases. V shed 4 bases, J shed 1 base, and the junction held 17 bases outside the gene matches. The germline V gene encodes CDR1 MNHNS and CDR2 SASEGT. This CDR3 region has 19 residues.

This clone was observed a few times. The J gene is TRBJ2-7, the V gene TRBV7-6, with 9 bases lining up with TRBD2. Germline CDR1 SGHVS, CDR2 FNYEAQ. Losses at the gene ends were 3 bases for V and 2 bases for J; bases not matched to a gene: 5. CDR3 length: 15 amino acids. CDR3 in DNA: TGTGCCAGCAGCTTCGATAGCGGGAGTCCCTACGAGCAGTACTTC. This encodes CASSFDSGSPYEQYF.

This clone was observed a handful of times. This chain links TRBV10-3 with TRBJ2-1; 8 bases are shared with TRBD1. Germline CDR1 ENHRY, CDR2 SYGVKD. CDR3 size: 13 residues. V gave up 9 bases and J gave up 10 bases; unmatched junction bases: 11. The CDR3 region has the DNA TGTGCCATGGGACAGGAGGACCACGAAGAGCAGTTCTTC. This encodes CAMGQEDHEEQFF.

The V call is TRBV29-1, the J call TRBJ1-1, with a tentative D call TRBD1 (5 bases). The CDR3 totals 14 residues. V lost 6 bases to trimming and J lost 6 bases, with 20 bases between them. Germline values: CDR1 SQVTM, CDR2 ANQGSEA. The CDR3 region is CSVATGSDRAEAFF. CDR3 sequence (DNA): TGCAGCGTGGCCACAGGCTCAGATCGCGCTGAAGCTTTCTTT.

This chain joins TRBV7-9 and TRBJ2-1; 9 bases are a match to TRBD2. The CDR3 has 14 amino acids. Germline CDR1 SEHNR, CDR2 FQNEAQ (reference sequence). As DNA, the CDR3 is TGTTCCATCCCGGGACTAGCTGACTACAATGAGCAGTTCTTC. It is translated as CSIPGLADYNEQFF.

The chain combines TRBV2 with TRBJ2-2; 7 bases match TRBD2. Germline CDR1 SNHLY, CDR2 FYNNEI. V shed 7 bases and J 3 bases; nucleotides not matched to a gene: 5. The CDR3 covers 14 residues. In DNA, the CDR3 is TGTGCCAGCAAGATCCGGGGGGACACCGGGGAGCTGTTTTTT. Its protein product is CASKIRGDTGELFF.

The chain combines TRBV30 with TRBJ2-7; 7 nucleotides match TRBD2. The CDR3 has 15 residues. The germline CDR1 and CDR2 sequences are GTSNPN and SVGIG (reference sequence). The V and J ends lost 1 base and 2 bases, in that order; junction bases with no gene match: 8. This CDR3 is CAWSAELASTYEQYF. The CDR3, as DNA: TGTGCCTGGAGTGCCGAACTAGCGTCTACCTACGAGCAGTACTTC.

This chain uses TRBV7-6 with TRBJ2-1; maybe TRBD2 (6 bases). This CDR3 is built from 15 residues. V lost 4 bases and J 7 bases, leaving 17 bases between the germline ends. From germline, CDR1 is SGHVS and CDR2 FNYEAQ. The CDR3 coding sequence is TGTGCCAGCAGCTCCTATACGGGAGTTAAGAATGAGCAGTTCTTC. Protein sequence: CASSSYTGVKNEQFF.

This chain joins TRBV21-1 and TRBJ1-1; the table's D call, TRBD1, was not checked against the DNA. TRBV21-1 is a recognized pseudogene. CDR3 length: 15 residues. This CDR3 reads CASSNDRPMNTEAFF. The CDR3 DNA reads TGTGCCAGCAGCAATGACAGGCCCATGAACACTGAAGCTTTCTTT.

The chain combines TRBV9 with TRBJ2-2; possible D gene TRBD1, 6 bases. Between the trimmed V and J ends, which lost 4 bases and 7 bases, there was a span of 11 bases. The CDR3 extends over 13 amino acids. In germline, CDR1 is SGDLS, CDR2 YYNGEE. The CDR3 DNA follows: TGTGCCAGCAGCACAGGGTTGGTCGGGGAGCTGTTTTTT. Amino acids: CASSTGLVGELFF.

V gene TRBV7-2 combines with J gene TRBJ2-1, with 9 bases lining up with TRBD2. This CDR3 has 13 amino acids. Trimming at V came to 11 bases and at J to 6 bases, leaving 8 bases not matched to a gene. Germline CDR1 and CDR2: SGHTA and FQGNSA. CDR3 amino acids: CACSGGRANEQFF. The CDR3, as DNA: TGTGCCTGTAGTGGCGGGAGGGCCAATGAGCAGTTCTTC.

V and J are TRBV15 and TRBJ2-1, with no clear D. Germline V gene sequence: CDR1 LNHNV, CDR2 YYDKDF (reference sequence). There are 15 residues in the CDR3. Trimming removed 0 bases from V and 0 bases from J, with 6 bases in between. The CDR3 here is CATSRESGSYNEQFF. CDR3 sequence (DNA): TGTGCCACCAGCAGAGAGAGTGGCTCCTACAATGAGCAGTTCTTC. Variable domain in full (rest from reference TRBV15 and TRBJ2-1): DAMVIQNPRYQVTQFGKPVTLSCSQTLNHNVMYWYQQKSSQAPKLLFHYYDKDFNNEADTPDNFQSRRPNTSFCFLDIRSPGLGDTAMYLCATSRESGSYNEQFFGPGTRLTVL.

V gene TRBV10-3 combines with J gene TRBJ2-7, with D perhaps TRBD2 (5 bases). Germline loops: CDR1 ENHRY, CDR2 SYGVKD. The CDR3 length is 16 residues. V lost 10 bases and J 3 bases, leaving 25 bases between the germline ends. CDR3 bases: TGTGCCACCTCTTCCTCCGGACTCACTCGGTACTACGAGCAGTACTTC. It translates to CATSSSGLTRYYEQYF.

The genes are TRBV28 and TRBJ2-7, with D uncertain. This CDR3 is built from 11 residues. Germline lookup yields CDR1 MDHEN and CDR2 SYDVKM. Trimming took off 8 bases at V and 5 bases at J, with 10 bases between the two ends. The CDR3 protein is CASSSGNEQYF. In nucleotides, the CDR3 is TGTGCCAGCTCCTCGGGTAACGAGCAGTACTTC.

V and J are TRBV5-1 and TRBJ2-5; 8 nucleotides agree with TRBD2. Trimming removed 0 bases from V and 3 bases from J; junction bases left unmatched: 1. This CDR3 contains 14 residues. Germline V CDR1 and CDR2: SGHRS, YFSETQ. CDR3 amino acids: CASSLAAGEETQYF. The CDR3 DNA follows: TGCGCCAGCAGCTTGGCAGCGGGAGAAGAGACCCAGTACTTC.

The table lists this clone with a few counts. The chain has TRBV19 and TRBJ2-3; 8 bases are shared with TRBD1. Germline assignment: CDR1 LNHDA and CDR2 SQIVND (reference sequence). This CDR3 spans 14 amino acids. V lost 3 bases to trimming and J lost 4 bases; unmatched junction nucleotides: 3. The CDR3 nucleotides are TGTGCCAGTAGTATTTCAGGGGGCTCAGATACGCAGTATTTT. It encodes CASSISGGSDTQYF.

The gene calls are TRBV5-1 and TRBJ1-2; a possible D gene is TRBD1 (6 bases). Per the germline V gene, CDR1 is SGHRS and CDR2 is YFSETQ. Trimming stripped 0 bases from V and 8 bases from J, with 17 bases between. CDR3 size: 15 residues. CDR3 DNA: TGCGCCAGCAGCTTGGATGCCCGGACAGACGCGGGCTACACCTTC. Protein product: CASSLDARTDAGYTF. The whole variable domain, filled in from reference TRBV5-1 and TRBJ1-2, reads KAGVTQTPRYLIKTRGQQVTLSCSPISGHRSVSWYQQTPGQGLQFLFEYFSETQRNKGNFPGRFSGRQFSNSRSEMNVSTLELGDSALYLCASSLDARTDAGYTFGSGTRLTVV.

This chain links TRBV5-1 with TRBJ1-1; 9 bases map to TRBD1. Germline trimming cut 3 bases from V and 4 bases from J; bases unmatched to any gene: 13. The CDR3 runs 17 residues. From germline, CDR1 is SGHRS and CDR2 YFSETQ. CDR3 nucleotides: TGCGCCAGCAGCTCGCATCCACGGGACAGGGATGGCACTGAAGCTTTCTTT. It specifies CASSSHPRDRDGTEAFF.

In the case of this clone: Other nucleotide sequences from this sample produce the same CDR3. The genes are TRBV27 and TRBJ1-1; weak D call: TRBD1 (6 bases). The CDR3 contains 14 residues. CDR1 and CDR2 (germline): MNHEY, SMNVEV (reference sequence). V shed 5 bases and J shed 2 bases, with 12 bases lying between them. This CDR3 is CASSRETGNTEAFF. The DNA for the CDR3 is TGTGCCAGCAGTCGTGAGACAGGAAACACTGAAGCTTTCTTT.

V and J are TRBV19 and TRBJ1-2; no firm D call. The CDR3 loop spans 11 amino acids. Germline assignment: CDR1 LNHDA and CDR2 SQIVND (reference sequence). Trimming took 7 bases from V and 5 from J, leaving 8 bases between them. The CDR3 nucleotides are TGTGCCAGTATACTGTCATATGGCTACACCTTC. Translated: CASILSYGYTF.

V gene TRBV5-1 combines with J gene TRBJ2-1; TRBD1 might be the D (6 bases). Looked up from germline, CDR1 is SGHRS and CDR2 is YFSETQ. With 2 bases removed from V and 9 bases from J, the gap between germline ends came to 18 bases. The CDR3 has 15 amino acids. The CDR3, as DNA: TGCGCCAGCAGCTTAGGGGGTCCGGAAGGTCGTGAGCAGTTCTTC. This translates into CASSLGGPEGREQFF.